Sequencing of this T cell receptor (beta chain) was carried out in a study of cytomegalovirus exposure and HLA in healthy donors. Study in general: Researchers previously reported finding some 110 million unique TCR beta sequences from 150 million to 200 million T cells.

In the PCR, 60 Vbeta and 13 Jbeta primers were used. Using immunoSEQ multiplex PCR, the repertoire was profiled, and TCRdb retains in-frame clones only, with some absent. The sample has about 240,000 clones, over 80% seen once; the top ten hold 5% to 6%. Sequences were obtained from PBMCs. The sequence came from a woman aged 35 to 49 in good health and CMV-seropositive.

CDR3 nucleotides: TGCGCCAGCAGCTTAGGGGTGAGCAATGAGCAGTTCTTC. Translated: CASSLGVSNEQFF. This chain joins TRBV5-1 and TRBJ2-1; TRBD1 is a possible D gene (5 bases). Germline CDR1 is SGHRS and CDR2 is YFSETQ. The CDR3 covers 13 residues. The V and J ends lost 2 bases and 6 bases respectively, with 9 bases between them.